These 31 T cell receptor beta chains share one sample of origin, sequenced in a study of regulatory T cells in long-lasting Graves disease. The time point denotes: newly diagnosed GD, antithyroid drugs for less than 3 months. Extracted PBMC RNA gave rise to the TCR library. In building TCR beta libraries, iRepertoire HTBI primers were used together with Arm-PCR of CDR3 regions. TCRdb re-derived calls from the multiplex PCR reads in MiXCR, one entry per CDR3 protein. The profile shows over 450,000 distinct CDR3 sequences, about 12% of them singletons. These data are also associated with another study on T cells in Graves' hyperthyroidism and ophthalmopathy.

The material was peripheral blood mononuclear cells (PBMCs), obtained at new diagnosis, from a patient treated with antithyroid drugs. These receptors all stem from a woman aged 25 to 39 with Graves disease.

This clonotype was seen at least ten times. The chain couples TRBV5-6 to TRBJ2-1; 7 bases are a match to TRBD1. The CDR3 consists of 17 residues. Germline V gene data show CDR1 as SGHDT and CDR2 as YYEEEE. V was clipped by 4 bases and J by 0 bases; unmatched bases: 10. DNA for the CDR3: TGTGCCAGCAGCCTTACCGGACAGGTTAGCTCCTACAATGAGCAGTTCTTC. It translates to CASSLTGQVSSYNEQFF.

This clonotype was seen at least ten times. CDR3 coding DNA: TGTGCCAGCAGTACGCTCCGGGGTTACAATGAGCAGTTCTTC. This encodes CASSTLRGYNEQFF. The rearrangement links TRBV28 to TRBJ2-1; possible D gene TRBD2, 5 bases. Germline V gene data show CDR1 as MDHEN and CDR2 as SYDVKM. V was clipped by 5 bases and J by 4 bases, with 12 bases between them. CDR3 length: 14 residues.

The J gene is TRBJ1-5, the V gene TRBV19, with unresolved D. CDR3 length: 13 amino acids. CDR1 LNHDA and CDR2 SQIVND come from the germline V gene (reference sequence). Between the trimmed V and J ends, which lost 6 bases and 4 bases, there was a span of 10 bases. The CDR3 here is CASRTYPNQPQHF. The CDR3 DNA reads TGTGCCAGTAGAACTTACCCTAATCAGCCCCAGCATTTT.

This clonotype was detected many times. The CDR3 bases are TGTGCCAGCATAAGGGGTGGGAGGACCACTGAAGCTTTCTTT. Amino acid sequence: CASIRGGRTTEAFF. The chain combines TRBV28 with TRBJ1-1; the D gene is possibly TRBD1 (5 bases). The CDR3 contains 14 residues. V lost 7 bases to trimming and J lost 4 bases, with 16 bases between them. Per the germline V gene, CDR1 is MDHEN and CDR2 is SYDVKM.

This clonotype was counted at least ten times. Mismatch with germline at one junction end may stem from a read error. The chain has TRBV20-1 and TRBJ2-1, with 12 bases aligning to TRBD2. CDR1 and CDR2 from the germline V gene are DFQATT and SNEGSKA (reference sequence). The CDR3 is made up of 20 amino acids. The CDR3 loop is CSAREIGRLAGVGSYNEQFF. CDR3 in DNA: TGCAGTGCGAGAGAGATCGGTCGACTAGCGGGAGTTGGGTCCTACAATGAGCAGTTCTTC.

Turning to this clonotype: The conserved closing phenylalanine or tryptophan is absent in this CDR3, likely reflecting a read error. The genes are TRBV27 and TRBJ1-5; TRBD1 matches 8 bases. The length of the CDR3 is 15 residues. The germline V gene encodes CDR1 MNHEY and CDR2 SMNVEV (reference sequence). J lost 3 bases, V lost 5 bases, and 6 bases had no gene match. The CDR3 region is CASSADRGANQPQHV. The CDR3 nucleotides read TGTGCCAGCAGTGCCGACAGGGGTGCCAATCAGCCCCAGCATGTT.

This clonotype occurred many times. The chain links TRBV7-8 to TRBJ2-7; D uncertain. Germline V gene data show CDR1 as SGHVS and CDR2 as FQNEAQ. Trimming removed 1 base at V and 7 bases at J, with 17 bases between. This CDR3 comprises 15 residues. CDR3 in DNA: TGTGCCAGCAGCTTAGAGCCCCTAGATCTAGTAGAGCAGTACTTC. It encodes CASSLEPLDLVEQYF.

This clonotype was counted only a few times. V and J are TRBV5-6 and TRBJ2-7; no clear D. The CDR3 is made up of 14 amino acids. From germline, CDR1 is SGHDT and CDR2 YYEEEE. V lost 4 bases to trimming and J lost 3 bases, with 14 bases between them. In nucleotides, the CDR3 is TGTGCCAGCAGCGACGTAGGGTTGAGCTACGAGCAGTACTTC. It translates to CASSDVGLSYEQYF.

This clonotype was counted many times. The chain carries TRBV2 and TRBJ2-1; D perhaps matches TRBD1 (5 bases). This CDR3 spans 14 amino acids. Per the germline V gene, CDR1 is SNHLY and CDR2 is FYNNEI. V was pared by 4 bases and J by 5 bases, with 12 bases between. Here the CDR3 DNA reads TGTGCCAGCAGTGTATCGACAGATCACAATGAGCAGTTCTTC. This gives the protein CASSVSTDHNEQFF.

This clonotype has a count of ten or more. The chain is built from TRBV7-2 and TRBJ2-1; tentatively, D is TRBD2 (5 bases). Germline V gives CDR1 SGHTA, CDR2 FQGNSA. The CDR3 is 13 amino acids. V shed 3 bases and J shed 3 bases, with 6 bases lying between them. In nucleotides, the CDR3 is TGTGCCAGCAGCTTCGGGGTCTACAATGAGCAGTTCTTC. Translating gives CASSFGVYNEQFF.

This clonotype was recorded many times. This chain joins TRBV13 and TRBJ2-1; the D gene is possibly TRBD2 (6 bases). The CDR3 totals 16 residues. Germline V gene data show CDR1 as PRHDT and CDR2 as FYEKMQ (reference sequence). Deletions cut 5 bases from V and 3 bases from J, with 17 bases between. This CDR3 is CASSRQKSGFYNEQFF. Here the CDR3 DNA reads TGTGCCAGCAGCCGCCAGAAAAGCGGGTTCTACAATGAGCAGTTCTTC. Supplemented by reference TRBV13 and TRBJ2-1, the full variable domain reads AAGVIQSPRHLIKEKRETATLKCYPIPRHDTVYWYQQGPGQDPQFLISFYEKMQSDKGSIPDRFSAQQFSDYHSELNMSSLELGDSALYFCASSRQKSGFYNEQFFGPGTRLTVL.

This clonotype occurred many times. The chain carries TRBV11-2 and TRBJ2-7; 9 positions agree with TRBD2. Germline lookup yields CDR1 SGHAT and CDR2 FQNNGV. The CDR3 contains 15 residues. With V trimmed by 3 bases and J by 3 bases, 6 bases remained unmatched. As DNA, the CDR3 is TGTGCCAGCAGCTTGGCCAGCGGGAGGATCTACGAGCAGTACTTC. Protein sequence: CASSLASGRIYEQYF.

This clonotype was observed many times. The chain uses TRBV12-3 or TRBV12-4 and TRBJ2-1; 9 bases are a match to TRBD2. This CDR3 has 15 amino acids. J gave up 10 bases and V 1 base, and 8 bases lay outside the gene matches. The CDR3 loop is CASSLGGRAPKEQFF. Here the CDR3 DNA reads TGTGCCAGCAGTTTAGGCGGGAGGGCTCCTAAGGAGCAGTTCTTC.

This clonotype showed up many times. The genes are TRBV28 and TRBJ2-5; D is ambiguous. This CDR3 comprises 11 residues. Trimming stripped 8 bases from V and 4 bases from J, with 8 bases between. Germline CDR1 and CDR2: MDHEN and SYDVKM. Here the CDR3 reads CASLVGETQYF. The CDR3 bases are TGTGCCAGCTTAGTCGGAGAGACCCAGTACTTC.

V and J are TRBV4-3 and TRBJ2-1; TRBD2 matches 8 bases. V trimming: 0 bases; J trimming: 1 base; junction bases outside the gene matches: 11. Germline V gene data show CDR1 as LGHNA and CDR2 as YSLEER. This CDR3 is 19 amino acids long. In DNA, the CDR3 is TGCGCCAGCAGCCAAGACCGGGGGCTAGCGGGCAGATCCTACAATGAGCAGTTCTTC. Encoded protein: CASSQDRGLAGRSYNEQFF.

This clonotype was seen many times. The rearrangement uses TRBV20-1 and TRBJ2-7; D is unclear. The CDR3 extends over 11 amino acids. CDR1 is DFQATT, CDR2 SNEGSKA, per germline (reference sequence). V was cut by 5 bases and J by 5 bases, with 10 bases left in between. The CDR3 reads CSAQSDHEQYF. In DNA form, the CDR3 reads TGCAGTGCTCAAAGTGACCACGAGCAGTACTTC.

J is TRBJ2-1 and V is TRBV19; unclear D gene. V gave up 6 bases and J gave up 2 bases, with 8 bases separating them. The CDR3 covers 13 residues. The germline V gene has CDR1 LNHDA and CDR2 SQIVND (reference sequence). CDR3: CASRAAAYNEQFF. DNA of the CDR3: TGTGCCAGTAGGGCTGCGGCCTACAATGAGCAGTTCTTC.

The chain carries TRBV27 and TRBJ1-1, with unresolved D. Trimming pared 7 bases from V and 1 base from J, leaving 10 bases between. Germline CDR1 and CDR2: MNHEY and SMNVEV (reference sequence). The CDR3 sequence is 13 residues long. The CDR3: CASKVTWNTEAFF. The DNA for the CDR3 is TGTGCCAGCAAGGTGACGTGGAACACTGAAGCTTTCTTT.

The chain joins TRBV30 to TRBJ2-5, with D uncertain. CDR3 length: 13 residues. Germline V lookup: CDR1 GTSNPN, CDR2 SVGIG (reference sequence). V was trimmed by 1 base and J by 4 bases, leaving 10 bases between them. CDR3 bases: TGTGCCTGGAGTGGGCCCTTTGGAGAGACCCAGTACTTC. The encoded protein is CAWSGPFGETQYF.

This clonotype was found once. V usage is TRBV7-9 and J usage is TRBJ2-7; a possible D gene is TRBD2 (5 bases). V lost 4 bases, J lost 7 bases, and 17 bases lay in between. Germline CDR1 reads SEHNR; CDR2 reads FQNEAQ (reference sequence). This CDR3 is built from 14 residues. The CDR3 protein is CASSSTHHPGEQYF. In DNA, the CDR3 is TGTGCCAGCAGCTCTACCCACCATCCGGGGGAGCAGTACTTC.

This clonotype was observed a handful of times. A much larger clone differs from this one at a single base, so this may be a read error. No conserved phenylalanine or tryptophan ends this CDR3, so it is likely a read error. V is TRBV12-3 or TRBV12-4 and J is TRBJ1-5; D unresolved. Trimming pared 2 bases from V and 6 bases from J, leaving 8 bases between. This CDR3 comprises 13 residues. In DNA, the CDR3 is TGTGCCAGCAGTTTACTGGGGAGTCAGCCCCAGCATCTT. Amino acid sequence: CASSLLGSQPQHL.

This clonotype was counted at least ten times. The J gene is TRBJ1-3, the V gene TRBV7-2; 7 bases match TRBD1. The CDR3 sequence is 15 residues long. V lost 2 bases to trimming and J lost 4 bases; unmatched junction nucleotides: 5. The germline V gene has CDR1 SGHTA and CDR2 FQGNSA. CDR3 nucleotide sequence: TGTGCCAGCAGCTTACAACAGGGGAGCGGAAACACCATATATTTT. Residues: CASSLQQGSGNTIYF. The full variable domain, its missing parts supplied by reference TRBV7-2 and TRBJ1-3, is GAGVSQSPSNKVTEKGKDVELRCDPISGHTALYWYRQSLGQGLEFLIYFQGNSAPDKSGLPSDRFSAERTGGSVSTLTIQRTQQEDSAVYLCASSLQQGSGNTIYFGEGSWLTVV.

This clonotype was detected ten times or more. The chain links TRBV5-8 to TRBJ1-4; the D is unclear. Germline lookup yields CDR1 SGHTS and CDR2 YDEGEE. The V gene lost 4 bases and the J gene lost 1 base, with 11 bases spanning the gap. The CDR3 has 15 amino acids. CDR3 loop: CASSGEALTNEKLFF. The CDR3 region has the DNA TGTGCCAGCAGCGGCGAGGCACTAACTAATGAAAAACTGTTTTTT. Filled out from reference TRBV5-8 and TRBJ1-4, the complete variable domain reads EAGVTQSPTHLIKTRGQQATLRCSPISGHTSVYWYQQALGLGLQFLLWYDEGEERNRGNFPPRFSGRQFPNYSSELNVNALELEDSALYLCASSGEALTNEKLFFGSGTQLSVL.

In its sample, this clonotype was seen a few times. The chain uses TRBV3-1 and TRBJ2-3; D gene ambiguous. Germline CDR1 and CDR2: LGHDT and YNNKEL (reference sequence). The V end lost 2 bases, the J end lost 6 bases, and 12 bases lay between the germline ends. The CDR3 loop spans 14 amino acids. The CDR3 here is CASSQSFFEDTQYF. The CDR3 DNA follows: TGTGCCAGCAGCCAAAGTTTTTTTGAGGATACGCAGTATTTT.

The table lists this clonotype with many counts. The chain joins TRBV7-2 to TRBJ2-3, with TRBD2 identical over 7 bases. Trimming at V came to 1 base and at J to 5 bases, leaving 9 bases not matched to a gene. The CDR3 totals 16 residues. CDR1 and CDR2 (germline): SGHTA, FQGNSA. CDR3 in DNA: TGTGCCAGCAGCTTAGGGGCGGGAGTGAGTGTAGATACGCAGTATTTT. It specifies CASSLGAGVSVDTQYF.

This clonotype is medium-sized (0.01 to 0.1%) by share. V and J are TRBV20-1 and TRBJ2-3; 9 nucleotides align to TRBD2. V lost 3 bases to trimming and J lost 4 bases; unmatched junction nucleotides: 8. CDR3 length: 15 residues. Germline V CDR1 and CDR2: DFQATT, SNEGSKA (reference sequence). The CDR3 DNA is TGCAGTGCTAGGCCTAGCGGGAAGGAGTCAGATACGCAGTATTTT. This encodes CSARPSGKESDTQYF.

At least ten counts were recorded for this clonotype. The chain links TRBV2 to TRBJ2-7; D may be TRBD2 (6 bases). The CDR3 extends over 18 amino acids. V was shortened by 0 bases and J by 1 base, with 19 bases between the two germline ends. Germline values: CDR1 SNHLY, CDR2 FYNNEI. The CDR3 DNA reads as TGTGCCAGCAGTGAAGCGAGCGGGCGCGTGGGTTTATCCTACGAGCAGTACTTC. Residues: CASSEASGRVGLSYEQYF.

This clonotype was observed many times. This sequence joins TRBV12-3 or TRBV12-4 and TRBJ1-2; tentatively, D is TRBD1 (5 bases). The V end was cut by 5 bases, the J end by 4 bases, with 11 bases between. This CDR3 has 13 residues. The DNA of the CDR3 is TGTGCCAGCAGTCCCGGGGACGGCTATGGCTACACCTTC. Protein sequence: CASSPGDGYGYTF.

In this sample, this clonotype turned up many times. The chain couples TRBV24-1 to TRBJ2-1; 7 bases are a match to TRBD2. Germline-derived CDR1 and CDR2 are KGHDR and SFDVKD. This CDR3 contains 13 residues. V shed 8 bases and J 15 bases; nucleotides not matched to a gene: 15. DNA for the CDR3: TGTGCCACCATCGATAGATATTATTCTAGCGGGTTCTTC. The encoded protein is CATIDRYYSSGFF.

To note about this clonotype: A much larger clone lies one base from this, so it may be a read error. The gene calls are TRBV3-1 and TRBJ1-5; no definite D call. Trimming left V 5 bases short and J 5 bases short, with 10 bases between. The CDR3 has 13 amino acids. Germline V lookup: CDR1 LGHDT, CDR2 YNNKEL (reference sequence). Here the CDR3 reads CASSEGRDQPQHF. The CDR3 DNA is TGTGCCAGCAGCGAAGGCAGAGATCAGCCCCAGCATTTT. The whole variable domain, remainder taken from reference TRBV3-1 and TRBJ1-5, is DTAVSQTPKYLVTQMGNDKSIKCEQNLGHDTMYWYKQDSKKFLKIMFSYNNKELIINETVPNRFSPKSPDKAHLNLHINSLELGDSAVYFCASSEGRDQPQHFGDGTRLSIL.

The sample holds many counts of this clonotype. Lacking the conserved final phenylalanine or tryptophan, this CDR3 likely reflects a read error. V gene TRBV10-3 combines with J gene TRBJ2-1; 10 nucleotides align to TRBD2. The J segment lost 6 bases and the V segment lost 7 bases, leaving 3 bases of the junction unmatched. The CDR3 spans 13 residues. Per the germline V gene, CDR1 is ENHRY and CDR2 is SYGVKD. The CDR3 sequence is CAITEREGNEQFL. The CDR3 bases are TGTGCCATCACCGAGCGGGAGGGCAATGAGCAGTTCCTC.